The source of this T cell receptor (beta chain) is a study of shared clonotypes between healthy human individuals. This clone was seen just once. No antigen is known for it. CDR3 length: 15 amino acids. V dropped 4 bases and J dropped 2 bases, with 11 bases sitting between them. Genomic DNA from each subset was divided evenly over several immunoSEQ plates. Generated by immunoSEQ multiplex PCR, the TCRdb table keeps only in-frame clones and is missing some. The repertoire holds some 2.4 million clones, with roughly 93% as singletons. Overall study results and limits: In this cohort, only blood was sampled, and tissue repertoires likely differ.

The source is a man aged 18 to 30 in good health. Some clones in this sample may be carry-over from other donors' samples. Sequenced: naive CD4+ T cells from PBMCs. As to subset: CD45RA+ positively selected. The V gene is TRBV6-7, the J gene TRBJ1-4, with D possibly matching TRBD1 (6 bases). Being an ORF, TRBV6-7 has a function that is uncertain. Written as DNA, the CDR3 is TGTGCCAGCAGTTCACAGGGAGGGACTAATGAAAAACTGTTTTTT. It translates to CASSSQGGTNEKLFF.